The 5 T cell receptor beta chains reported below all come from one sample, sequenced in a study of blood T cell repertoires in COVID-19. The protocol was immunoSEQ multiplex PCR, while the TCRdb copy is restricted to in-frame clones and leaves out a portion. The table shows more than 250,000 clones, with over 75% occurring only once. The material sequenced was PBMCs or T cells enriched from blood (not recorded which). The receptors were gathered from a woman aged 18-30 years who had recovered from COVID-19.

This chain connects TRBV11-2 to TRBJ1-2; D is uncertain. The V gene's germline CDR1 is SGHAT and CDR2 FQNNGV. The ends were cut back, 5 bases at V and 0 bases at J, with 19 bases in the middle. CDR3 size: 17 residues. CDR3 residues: CASSAGLEAGSNYGYTF. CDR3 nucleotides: TGTGCCAGCAGCGCGGGTCTGGAAGCGGGCTCTAACTATGGCTACACCTTC.

The CDR3 coding sequence is TGTGCCAGCATTCCGGGAGGAAACTATGGCTACACCTTC. Its protein product is CASIPGGNYGYTF. The gene calls are TRBV28 and TRBJ1-2; D gene uncertain. Deletions cut 7 bases from V and 2 bases from J, with 11 bases between. The CDR3 has 13 amino acids. Germline loops: CDR1 MDHEN, CDR2 SYDVKM.

The chain's CDR3 is CATSRDPPLRLTDTQYF. For the CDR3, the DNA is TGTGCCACCAGCAGAGATCCCCCACTACGTCTGACAGATACGCAGTATTTT. The V call is TRBV15, the J call TRBJ2-3; D is ambiguous. This CDR3 has 17 residues. Deletions cut 0 bases from V and 3 bases from J, with 16 bases between. Per germline, CDR1 LNHNV and CDR2 YYDKDF (reference sequence).

The CDR3 nucleotides are TGTGCCAGCAGCCCAACGACAGTATGGAGCGAGCAGTACTTC. Translated: CASSPTTVWSEQYF. The genes are TRBV9 and TRBJ2-7; tentative D call: TRBD1 (5 bases). The CDR3 is 14 amino acids. V was trimmed by 4 bases and J by 6 bases, leaving 17 bases between them. Germline values: CDR1 SGDLS, CDR2 YYNGEE.

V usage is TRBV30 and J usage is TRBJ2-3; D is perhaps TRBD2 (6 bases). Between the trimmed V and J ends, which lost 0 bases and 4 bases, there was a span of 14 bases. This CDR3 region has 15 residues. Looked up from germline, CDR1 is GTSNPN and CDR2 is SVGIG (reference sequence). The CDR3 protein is CAWSVLGRGADTQYF. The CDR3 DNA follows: TGTGCCTGGAGTGTACTCGGGAGAGGTGCAGATACGCAGTATTTT.